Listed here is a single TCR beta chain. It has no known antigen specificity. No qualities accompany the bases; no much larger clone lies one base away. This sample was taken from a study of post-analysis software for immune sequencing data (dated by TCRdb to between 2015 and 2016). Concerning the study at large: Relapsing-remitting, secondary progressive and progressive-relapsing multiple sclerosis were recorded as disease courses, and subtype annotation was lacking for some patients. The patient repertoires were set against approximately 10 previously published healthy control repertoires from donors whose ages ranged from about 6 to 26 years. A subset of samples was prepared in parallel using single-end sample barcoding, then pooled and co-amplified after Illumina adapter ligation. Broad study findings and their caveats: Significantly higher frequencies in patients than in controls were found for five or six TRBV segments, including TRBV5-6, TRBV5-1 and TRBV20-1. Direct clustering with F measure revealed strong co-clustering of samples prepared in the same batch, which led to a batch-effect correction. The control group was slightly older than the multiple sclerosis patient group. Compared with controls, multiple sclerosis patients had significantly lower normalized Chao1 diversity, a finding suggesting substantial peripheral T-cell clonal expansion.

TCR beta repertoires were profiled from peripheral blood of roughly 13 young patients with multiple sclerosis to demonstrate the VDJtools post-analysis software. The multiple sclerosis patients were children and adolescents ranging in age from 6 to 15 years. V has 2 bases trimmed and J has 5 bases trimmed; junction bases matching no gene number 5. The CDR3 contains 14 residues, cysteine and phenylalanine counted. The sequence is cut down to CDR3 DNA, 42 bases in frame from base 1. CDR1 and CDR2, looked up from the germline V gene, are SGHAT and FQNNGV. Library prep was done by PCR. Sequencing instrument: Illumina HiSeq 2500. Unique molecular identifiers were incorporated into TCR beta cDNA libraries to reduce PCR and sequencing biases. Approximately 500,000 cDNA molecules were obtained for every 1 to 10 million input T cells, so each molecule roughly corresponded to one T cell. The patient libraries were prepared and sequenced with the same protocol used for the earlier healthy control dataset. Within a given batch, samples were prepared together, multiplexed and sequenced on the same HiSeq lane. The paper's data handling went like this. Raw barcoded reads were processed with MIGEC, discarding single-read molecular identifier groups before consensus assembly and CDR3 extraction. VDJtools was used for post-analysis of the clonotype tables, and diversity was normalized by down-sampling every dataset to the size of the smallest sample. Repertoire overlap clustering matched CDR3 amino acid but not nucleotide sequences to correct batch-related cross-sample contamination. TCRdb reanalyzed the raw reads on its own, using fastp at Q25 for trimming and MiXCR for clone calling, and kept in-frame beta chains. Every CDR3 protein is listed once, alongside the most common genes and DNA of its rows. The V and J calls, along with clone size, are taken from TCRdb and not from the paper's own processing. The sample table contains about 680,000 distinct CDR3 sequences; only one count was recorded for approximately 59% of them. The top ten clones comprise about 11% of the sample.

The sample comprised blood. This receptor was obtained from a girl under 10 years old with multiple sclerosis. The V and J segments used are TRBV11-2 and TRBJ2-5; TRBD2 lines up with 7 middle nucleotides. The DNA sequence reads TGTGCCAGCAGCTTACGGCCGGGAGGCGAGACCCAGTACTTC. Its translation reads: CASSLRPGGETQYF.